The rows below give T cell receptor beta chains drawn from one sample of a study of blood T cell repertoires in COVID-19. Libraries were prepared by immunoSEQ multiplex PCR; TCRdb keeps only in-frame clonotypes and omits some of them. Seen here are a few hundred thousand clones, 87% observed once, and the top ten hold about 2%. Sequencing was carried out using peripheral blood. The receptor set was obtained from a man younger than 30 with active or convalescent COVID-19. Both conserved end residues are part of each CDR3. The D gene is left open where the match is weak. Size is stated for part of the rows, as once, few or many counts, or as a class when the clone is expanded.

D: -
J: TRBJ2-5
V: TRBV4-2
size: many
CDR3: CASSQAPTGQETQYF
DNA: TGTGCCAGCAGCCAAGCCCCGACAGGACAAGAGACCCAGTACTTC

D: -
J: TRBJ2-3
V: TRBV27
size: -
CDR3: CASSWGSTDTQYF
DNA: TGTGCCAGCAGTTGGGGCAGCACAGATACGCAGTATTTT

D: TRBD1
J: TRBJ2-3
V: TRBV7-9
size: -
CDR3: CASSLADRSGTDTQYF
DNA: TGTGCCAGCAGCTTAGCGGACAGGAGCGGCACAGATACGCAGTATTTT

D: -
J: TRBJ1-3
V: TRBV9
size: -
CDR3: CASSVEGGSGNTIYF
DNA: TGTGCCAGCAGCGTTGAGGGAGGGTCTGGAAACACCATATATTTT

D: -
J: TRBJ1-1
V: TRBV2
size: -
CDR3: CASTRSAVNTEAFF
DNA: TGTGCCAGCACCCGTTCCGCGGTGAACACTGAAGCTTTCTTT

D: -
J: TRBJ1-2
V: TRBV7-9
size: -
CDR3: CASSLGGTQGPHGYTF
DNA: TGTGCCAGCAGCTTAGGAGGGACACAGGGACCCCATGGCTACACCTTC

D: -
J: TRBJ2-5
V: TRBV27
size: -
CDR3: CASSSYRESVETQYF
DNA: TGTGCCAGCAGTAGCTACAGGGAGTCAGTGGAGACCCAGTACTTC

D: TRBD1
J: TRBJ1-6
V: TRBV5-5
size: -
CDR3: CASSYSTGYNSPLHF
DNA: TGTGCCAGCAGCTATTCGACAGGGTACAATTCACCCCTCCACTTT

D: -
J: TRBJ1-4
V: TRBV15
size: -
CDR3: CATSVGSRGEKLFF
DNA: TGTGCCACCAGCGTGGGGTCACGGGGTGAAAAACTGTTTTTT

D: -
J: TRBJ2-7
V: TRBV6-5
size: -
CDR3: CASRNYRDSRDEQYF
DNA: TGTGCCAGCAGGAACTACCGGGACTCTAGGGACGAGCAGTACTTC

D: TRBD1
J: TRBJ1-6
V: TRBV2
size: -
CDR3: CASRVDRGNSPLHF
DNA: TGTGCCAGCAGGGTGGACAGGGGGAATTCACCCCTCCACTTT

D: -
J: TRBJ1-1
V: TRBV7-9
size: -
CDR3: CASSLGATPTMNTEAFF
DNA: TGTGCCAGCAGCTTAGGCGCGACACCGACCATGAACACTGAAGCTTTCTTT

D: -
J: TRBJ1-2
V: TRBV4-1
size: -
CDR3: CASSHQAPDYGYTF
DNA: TGCGCCAGCAGCCACCAGGCGCCAGACTATGGCTACACCTTC

D: -
J: TRBJ2-7
V: TRBV12-3/TRBV12-4
size: -
CDR3: CASSLPSGEQYF
DNA: TGTGCCAGCAGTCTCCCTTCCGGTGAGCAGTACTTC

D: TRBD2
J: TRBJ2-3
V: TRBV29-1
size: -
CDR3: CSVEDQGLVRDTQYF
DNA: TGCAGCGTTGAAGACCAGGGACTAGTAAGGGATACGCAGTATTTT

D: -
J: TRBJ1-5
V: TRBV28
size: -
CDR3: CASREQGSRNQPQHF
DNA: TGTGCCAGCAGAGAACAGGGTTCCCGCAATCAGCCCCAGCATTTT

D: TRBD2
J: TRBJ2-7
V: TRBV15
size: -
CDR3: CATTGTRGPHEQYF
DNA: TGTGCCACCACGGGGACTAGAGGGCCCCACGAGCAGTACTTC

D: -
J: TRBJ1-2
V: TRBV5-1
size: -
CDR3: CASSLSLGDYGYTF
DNA: TGCGCCAGCAGCTTGTCGTTAGGGGACTATGGCTACACCTTC

D: TRBD1
J: TRBJ1-5
V: TRBV6-5
size: -
CDR3: CASITGVFNQPQHF
DNA: TGTGCCAGCATTACAGGGGTCTTCAATCAGCCCCAGCATTTT

D: -
J: TRBJ1-6
V: TRBV15
size: -
CDR3: CATSNSPQGFLHF
DNA: TGTGCCACCAGCAACAGTCCACAAGGCTTCCTCCACTTT

D: -
J: TRBJ1-2
V: TRBV15
size: few
CDR3: CATSRGGLPGAEGYTF
DNA: TGTGCCACCAGCAGAGGGGGACTTCCGGGAGCCGAGGGCTACACCTTC

D: -
J: TRBJ1-2
V: TRBV27
size: -
CDR3: CASSHGGAGGYTF
DNA: TGTGCCAGCAGCCATGGGGGGGCTGGTGGCTACACCTTC

D: TRBD2
J: TRBJ2-1
V: TRBV3-1/TRBV3-2
size: -
CDR3: CASSHPLASGAYNEQFF
DNA: TGTGCCAGCAGCCATCCCCTGGCTAGCGGGGCCTACAATGAGCAGTTCTTC

D: -
J: TRBJ2-7
V: TRBV27
size: -
CDR3: CASSPLSRATSYEQYF
DNA: TGTGCCAGCAGTCCCCTTTCCAGGGCTACATCCTACGAGCAGTACTTC

D: -
J: TRBJ1-5
V: TRBV27
size: -
CDR3: CASSFLSQRVGGQPQHF
DNA: TGTGCCAGCAGTTTCCTTTCCCAGAGGGTTGGAGGTCAGCCCCAGCATTTT

D: -
J: TRBJ2-1
V: TRBV5-1
size: -
CDR3: CASSLNGQSYNEQFF
DNA: TGCGCCAGCAGCTTGAATGGACAGTCCTACAATGAGCAGTTCTTC

D: -
J: TRBJ1-1
V: TRBV4-1
size: -
CDR3: CASSQDPGTPNTEAFF
DNA: TGCGCCAGCAGCCAAGATCCCGGGACTCCGAACACTGAAGCTTTCTTT

D: TRBD1
J: TRBJ2-7
V: TRBV28
size: -
CDR3: CASQTGTGLGEQYF
DNA: TGTGCCAGCCAAACCGGGACAGGGCTTGGCGAGCAGTACTTC

D: TRBD1
J: TRBJ1-2
V: TRBV19
size: few
CDR3: CASRRQGANYGYTF
DNA: TGTGCCAGTAGACGACAGGGGGCCAACTATGGCTACACCTTC

D: -
J: TRBJ1-6
V: TRBV27
size: few
CDR3: CASRTGYENSPLHF
DNA: TGTGCCAGCAGAACAGGGTACGAGAATTCACCCCTCCACTTT

D: TRBD1
J: TRBJ1-5
V: TRBV12-5
size: -
CDR3: CASGLVVRGPDLSNQPQHF
DNA: TGTGCTAGTGGTTTGGTGGTGAGGGGGCCTGACCTAAGCAATCAGCCCCAGCATTTT

D: TRBD2
J: TRBJ2-7
V: TRBV6-5
size: -
CDR3: CASSYSAGVSEQYF
DNA: TGTGCCAGCAGTTACTCAGCGGGAGTTTCGGAGCAGTACTTC

D: -
J: TRBJ2-7
V: TRBV19
size: once
CDR3: CATWTPGPYEQYF
DNA: TGTGCCACCTGGACACCCGGCCCCTACGAGCAGTACTTC

D: -
J: TRBJ2-1
V: TRBV10-3
size: -
CDR3: CAISFGGDYNEQFF
DNA: TGTGCCATCAGCTTCGGCGGGGATTACAATGAGCAGTTCTTC

D: -
J: TRBJ2-7
V: TRBV7-2
size: -
CDR3: CASSLANRAGEQYF
DNA: TGTGCCAGCAGCTTAGCAAACAGGGCCGGAGAGCAGTACTTC

D: TRBD1
J: TRBJ2-2
V: TRBV11-2
size: -
CDR3: CASSQQGAFSGELFF
DNA: TGTGCCAGCAGCCAGCAGGGGGCGTTCTCCGGGGAGCTGTTTTTT

D: TRBD2
J: TRBJ2-2
V: TRBV30
size: -
CDR3: CAWTPAGTSPTHTGELFF
DNA: TGTGCCTGGACCCCCGCCGGGACTAGCCCCACGCACACCGGGGAGCTGTTTTTT

D: -
J: TRBJ2-3
V: TRBV11-3
size: -
CDR3: CASSRGSDTQYF
DNA: TGTGCCAGCAGTAGGGGCTCAGATACGCAGTATTTT

D: -
J: TRBJ2-7
V: TRBV4-1
size: -
CDR3: CASSPGTSYDEQYF
DNA: TGCGCCAGCAGCCCTGGGACTTCTTACGACGAGCAGTACTTC

D: -
J: TRBJ1-5
V: TRBV7-2
size: -
CDR3: CASREAWGQPQHF
DNA: TGTGCCAGCAGGGAGGCGTGGGGTCAGCCCCAGCATTTT

D: TRBD2
J: TRBJ2-1
V: TRBV7-8
size: -
CDR3: CASSQIKTSGGNNEQFF
DNA: TGTGCCAGCAGCCAGATTAAAACTAGCGGGGGAAACAATGAGCAGTTCTTC

D: -
J: TRBJ2-1
V: TRBV4-2
size: -
CDR3: CASSQVGRYEQFF
DNA: TGTGCCAGCAGCCAAGTCGGCAGGTATGAGCAGTTCTTC

D: TRBD1
J: TRBJ1-6
V: TRBV19
size: -
CDR3: CASSGQGGYSPLHF
DNA: TGTGCCAGTAGTGGACAGGGAGGGTATTCACCCCTCCACTTT

D: -
J: TRBJ2-1
V: TRBV29-1
size: -
CDR3: CSGTNRGEQFF
DNA: TGCAGCGGGACGAATAGGGGAGAGCAGTTCTTC

D: TRBD1
J: TRBJ2-3
V: TRBV11-2
size: -
CDR3: CASSFGTANTDTQYF
DNA: TGTGCCAGCAGCTTCGGGACAGCGAACACAGATACGCAGTATTTT

D: TRBD2
J: TRBJ2-3
V: TRBV6-5
size: -
CDR3: CASTGLAGEGDTQYF
DNA: TGTGCCAGCACCGGACTAGCGGGAGAGGGAGATACGCAGTATTTT

D: -
J: TRBJ1-1
V: TRBV7-9
size: -
CDR3: CASSPGGSTEAFF
DNA: TGTGCCAGCAGCCCCGGGGGGAGCACTGAAGCTTTCTTT

D: -
J: TRBJ1-1
V: TRBV7-9
size: -
CDR3: CASSLGQSEAFF
DNA: TGTGCCAGCAGCCTAGGACAGTCTGAAGCTTTCTTT

D: -
J: TRBJ2-7
V: TRBV27
size: -
CDR3: CASSLTRETAEQYF
DNA: TGTGCCAGCAGTTTAACTCGGGAGACAGCCGAGCAGTACTTC

D: TRBD2
J: TRBJ2-2
V: TRBV10-3
size: -
CDR3: CAISESAGGLSTGELFF
DNA: TGTGCCATCAGTGAGTCTGCGGGGGGGCTGAGCACCGGGGAGCTGTTTTTT

D: TRBD2
J: TRBJ2-3
V: TRBV4-1
size: -
CDR3: CASSQDIGGGMTDTQYF
DNA: TGCGCCAGCAGCCAAGATATCGGGGGGGGCATGACAGATACGCAGTATTTT